The 2 T cell receptor beta chains in this list originate from one sample, sequenced in a study of T cells after yellow fever vaccination (dated by TCRdb to the late 2010s). The sample's treatment or condition label is to be understood as: live attenuated yellow fever vaccine strain. Library prep was done by 5' RACE. TCRdb records Illumina NovaSeq 6000 as the sequencer. Clones were called with MiXCR by TCRdb after fastp trimmed the public reads at Q25, and only in-frame beta chains were retained. Each entry is one CDR3 protein sequence, shown with its most common DNA and genes. This sample is represented by 250,000 to 400,000 distinct CDR3 sequences; around 4.4% of them were singletons. 19% of the sample rests with the top ten. The sequences come from PBMCs, collected 15 days after the yellow fever booster vaccination. The receptors were gathered from a man aged 18 to 30 who received the YFV17D yellow fever vaccine.

This clonotype has at least ten counts. CDR3 sequence (DNA): TGTGCCAGCAGCCAAGATCTAGAACAGGGTGTCTACGAGCAGTACTTC. It yields the protein CASSQDLEQGVYEQYF. The chain recombines TRBV4-2 with TRBJ2-7; TRBD1 might be the D (6 bases). V was cut by 0 bases and J by 3 bases, with 15 bases left in between. The germline V gene has CDR1 LGHNA and CDR2 YNFKEQ. The CDR3 has 16 amino acids.

In its sample, this clonotype was seen a few times. The J gene is TRBJ1-3, the V gene TRBV7-9; D gene uncertain. V was clipped by 4 bases and J by 7 bases, with 8 bases between them. Germline lookup yields CDR1 SEHNR and CDR2 FQNEAQ (reference sequence). The CDR3 is made up of 12 amino acids. The chain's CDR3 is CASSSPGNTIYF. The CDR3 region has the DNA TGTGCCAGCAGCTCTCCGGGTAACACCATATATTTT.